The 29 T cell receptor beta chains given below trace back to one sample, sequenced in a study of shared clonotypes between healthy human individuals. Repertoires were generated with immunoSEQ multiplex PCR, while TCRdb's copy carries only in-frame clones and drops some. Here the sample spans over 2,000,000 clones, about 94% being singletons. Terminally differentiated effector memory CD45RA+ cells were left out of the naive CD8 fraction, which was CD45RO-negative and positively selected for CCR7. Sequenced sample: naive CD8+ T cells from PBMCs. These receptors originate from a young man in good health. Some clones in this sample may be carry-over from other donors' samples.

This chain joins TRBV28 and TRBJ2-5; unclear D gene. The CDR3 has 14 residues. Germline values: CDR1 MDHEN, CDR2 SYDVKM. Trimming pared 2 bases from V and 7 bases from J, leaving 14 bases between. CDR3 loop: CASSLPTGWGTQYF. In nucleotides, the CDR3 is TGTGCCAGCAGTTTACCGACGGGTTGGGGGACCCAGTACTTC.

The chain carries TRBV9 and TRBJ2-2; no reliable D call. The CDR3 length is 14 residues. The germline V and J ends were trimmed by 0 bases and 0 bases, with 3 bases remaining between them. The germline gives CDR1 SGDLS, CDR2 YYNGEE. In nucleotides, the CDR3 is TGTGCCAGCAGCGTAGATCCGAACACCGGGGAGCTGTTTTTT. This encodes CASSVDPNTGELFF.

The V gene is TRBV9, the J gene TRBJ1-2; D is ambiguous. CDR1 SGDLS and CDR2 YYNGEE come from the germline V gene. This CDR3 spans 14 amino acids. V dropped 0 bases and J dropped 4 bases, with 10 bases sitting between them. The CDR3 loop is CASSVGQLFYGYTF. In DNA form, the CDR3 reads TGTGCCAGCAGCGTAGGGCAGCTGTTCTATGGCTACACCTTC.

This chain joins TRBV28 and TRBJ1-1, with 10 bases identical to TRBD1. The CDR3 loop spans 15 amino acids. The germline CDR1 and CDR2 sequences are MDHEN and SYDVKM. The trim removed 5 bases at V and 5 bases at J, leaving 8 bases unmatched. For the CDR3, the DNA is TGTGCCAGCAGTACCCGGGACAGGGGTTGGACTGAAGCTTTCTTT. Its protein product is CASSTRDRGWTEAFF.

This clone is a singleton in its sample. The CDR3 DNA follows: TGCGCCAGCAGCTTGCGACAGGGGGTTAAGTTTACAGATACGCAGTATTTT. Translation: CASSLRQGVKFTDTQYF. V is TRBV5-1 and J is TRBJ2-3; 9 nucleotides match TRBD1. With 1 base clipped from V and 3 bases from J, the junction kept 9 bases outside the gene matches. Germline CDR1 and CDR2: SGHRS and YFSETQ. This CDR3 is built from 17 residues.

The V call is TRBV28, the J call TRBJ1-1, with D perhaps matching TRBD1 (5 bases). Germline V gene lookup returns CDR1 MDHEN and CDR2 SYDVKM. V shed 5 bases and J shed 8 bases, with 15 bases lying between them. This CDR3 is built from 13 residues. CDR3 protein: CASSDVGGQEAFF. The CDR3 DNA is TGTGCCAGCAGTGATGTCGGGGGTCAGGAAGCTTTCTTT.

This clone came up once. V usage is TRBV7-9 and J usage is TRBJ2-1, with 8 bases matching TRBD2. This CDR3 is 17 amino acids long. Trimming cost V 3 bases and J 3 bases; bases outside gene matches: 10. Germline assignment: CDR1 SEHNR and CDR2 FQNEAQ (reference sequence). In DNA, the CDR3 is TGTGCCAGCAGCTTTCCAAGAGCGGGAGCCGGCTACAATGAGCAGTTCTTC. This gives the protein CASSFPRAGAGYNEQFF.

This chain links TRBV5-8 with TRBJ1-1, with a weak D call TRBD1 (5 bases). CDR3 length: 15 amino acids. Germline V gene sequence: CDR1 SGHTS, CDR2 YDEGEE. Trimming took off 0 bases at V and 4 bases at J, with 13 bases between the two ends. The CDR3 loop is CASSLVLGQATEAFF. The CDR3, as DNA: TGTGCCAGCAGCTTGGTGTTGGGGCAGGCCACTGAAGCTTTCTTT. The entire variable domain, with the rest obtained from reference TRBV5-8 and TRBJ1-1, is as follows: EAGVTQSPTHLIKTRGQQATLRCSPISGHTSVYWYQQALGLGLQFLLWYDEGEERNRGNFPPRFSGRQFPNYSSELNVNALELEDSALYLCASSLVLGQATEAFFGQGTRLTVV.

This rearrangement joins TRBV9 to TRBJ2-7, with TRBD2 identical over 16 bases. CDR3 length: 19 residues. Losses at the gene ends were 3 bases for V and 2 bases for J; bases not matched to a gene: 11. Germline V gives CDR1 SGDLS, CDR2 YYNGEE. The CDR3 coding sequence is TGTGCCAGCAGCGAGGGATTCAGGGGGACTAGCGGGAGGGCCTACGAGCAGTACTTC. Residues: CASSEGFRGTSGRAYEQYF.

The genes are TRBV27 and TRBJ1-5, with D possibly TRBD1 on 6 matching bases. The CDR3 spans 17 residues. The V gene lost 2 bases and the J gene lost 7 bases, with 21 bases spanning the gap. CDR1 and CDR2 from the germline V gene are MNHEY and SMNVEV (reference sequence). Here the CDR3 DNA reads TGTGCCAGCAGTTTAGTGGGTCAGGGGTTAAGCGGCCAGCCCCAGCATTTT. Translating gives CASSLVGQGLSGQPQHF.

This clone was detected only once. The same CDR3 is also encoded by other DNA sequences in this sample. The chain uses TRBV7-9 and TRBJ2-1, with 13 bases aligning to TRBD2. Germline V gene data show CDR1 as SEHNR and CDR2 as FQNEAQ (reference sequence). V lost 5 bases to trimming and J lost 5 bases; unmatched junction nucleotides: 3. The CDR3 loop spans 15 amino acids. The CDR3 bases are TGTGCCAGCAGCCACGGACTAGCGGGAGACAATGAGCAGTTCTTC. Residues: CASSHGLAGDNEQFF.

The chain has TRBV27 and TRBJ2-7, with D unclear. Trimming shortened V by 0 bases and J by 2 bases, and 11 bases separated the two germline ends. The CDR3 runs to 15 residues. CDR1 is MNHEY, CDR2 SMNVEV, per germline (reference sequence). CDR3 nucleotide sequence: TGTGCCAGCAGTTTATCAGCCAGTATGGCCTACGAGCAGTACTTC. This gives the protein CASSLSASMAYEQYF.

The CDR3 region has the DNA TGCGCCAGCCCCGCCCTGGGGACTTTCTTT. Translated, it gives CASPALGTFF. This sequence joins TRBV23-1 and TRBJ1-1, with D unresolved. TRBV23-1 is known as an ORF, though its function is uncertain. The V end lost 8 bases, the J end lost 12 bases, and 13 bases lay between the germline ends. CDR3 size: 10 residues.

The chain couples TRBV29-1 to TRBJ1-1; D not resolved. The ends were cut back, 4 bases at V and 5 bases at J, with 5 bases in the middle. Germline V CDR1 and CDR2: SQVTM, ANQGSEA. This CDR3 region has 10 residues. This CDR3 reads CSVALTEAFF. The CDR3 DNA sequence: TGCAGCGTTGCTCTTACTGAAGCTTTCTTT.

The rearrangement joins TRBV27 to TRBJ2-7; the D gene is possibly TRBD1 (6 bases). Trimming cost V 9 bases and J 3 bases, with 12 bases left between them. The CDR3 is 12 residues long. The germline V gene encodes CDR1 MNHEY and CDR2 SMNVEV (reference sequence). The DNA for the CDR3 is TGTGCCAGGTTAACAGGGAACTACGAGCAGTACTTC. This gives the protein CARLTGNYEQYF.

The gene calls are TRBV28 and TRBJ2-5, with TRBD1 as a possible D gene (6 bases). CDR1 and CDR2 (germline): MDHEN, SYDVKM. The length of the CDR3 is 15 residues. V lost 4 bases and J lost 5, with 17 bases in between. CDR3: CASSSPRDNRETQYF. CDR3 coding DNA: TGTGCCAGCAGTTCACCCCGGGACAATCGGGAGACCCAGTACTTC.

This chain joins TRBV28 and TRBJ2-7; 7 bases line up with TRBD2. Trimming cost V 3 bases and J 2 bases; bases outside gene matches: 25. CDR3 length equals 21 residues. Germline CDR1 is MDHEN and CDR2 is SYDVKM. CDR3 region: CASSLTLGGSSRLTLTYEQYF. DNA for the CDR3: TGTGCCAGCAGTTTGACATTGGGCGGGAGTTCCAGGCTAACTCTGACCTACGAGCAGTACTTC. The full variable domain, with the rest looked up from reference TRBV28 and TRBJ2-7, is DVKVTQSSRYLVKRTGEKVFLECVQDMDHENMFWYRQDPGLGLRLIYFSYDVKMKEKGDIPEGYSVSREKKERFSLILESASTNQTSMYLCASSLTLGGSSRLTLTYEQYFGPGTRLTVT.

This clone was seen a few times. The gene calls are TRBV10-3 and TRBJ1-1; D might be TRBD1 (5 bases). The V and J ends lost 7 bases and 7 bases respectively, with 16 bases between them. This CDR3 spans 13 amino acids. Looked up from germline, CDR1 is ENHRY and CDR2 is SYGVKD. The CDR3 nucleotides read TGTGCCATCACTCGATCATCGGACAATGAAGCTTTCTTT. It is translated as CAITRSSDNEAFF.

The chain carries TRBV18 and TRBJ1-5; D gene unclear. CDR3 length: 15 amino acids. V gave up 5 bases and J gave up 0 bases, with 11 bases separating them. Germline CDR1 is KGHSH and CDR2 is LQKENI. For the CDR3, the DNA is TGTGCCAGCTCATTTGAGGGCTATAGCAATCAGCCCCAGCATTTT. Encoded protein: CASSFEGYSNQPQHF.

This clone has a single count. The chain employs TRBV11-3 and TRBJ1-1; 8 bases map to TRBD1. The CDR3 loop spans 13 amino acids. J gave up 7 bases and V 5 bases, and 6 bases lay outside the gene matches. The germline CDR1 and CDR2 sequences are SGHNT and YENEEA. The CDR3 is CASSPGTGHEAFF. The CDR3 DNA reads as TGTGCCAGCAGCCCCGGGACAGGCCATGAAGCTTTCTTT.

This clone was detected only once. The gene calls are TRBV19 and TRBJ1-1; 12 nucleotides align to TRBD1. The CDR3 covers 15 residues. Germline CDR1 reads LNHDA; CDR2 reads SQIVND (reference sequence). Trimming at V came to 10 bases and at J to 5 bases, leaving 11 bases not matched to a gene. The CDR3 loop is CATLGQGAWETEAFF. The CDR3 DNA reads as TGTGCCACCCTGGGACAGGGGGCTTGGGAAACTGAAGCTTTCTTT.

This chain links TRBV4-1 with TRBJ2-7; 7 bases fit TRBD1. V was pared by 4 bases and J by 1 base, with 10 bases of the junction left unmatched. Germline values: CDR1 MGHRA, CDR2 YSYEKL. The CDR3 covers 16 residues. The CDR3: CASSLNAAGGSYEQYF. The CDR3 coding sequence is TGCGCCAGCAGCCTGAATGCGGCAGGGGGATCCTACGAGCAGTACTTC.

The chain combines TRBV27 with TRBJ2-7, with 8 nucleotides matching TRBD2. V was pared by 1 base and J by 4 bases, with 9 bases of the junction left unmatched. This CDR3 spans 16 amino acids. CDR1 is MNHEY, CDR2 SMNVEV, per germline (reference sequence). Here the CDR3 reads CASSLLLSGEPYEQYF. CDR3 bases: TGTGCCAGCAGTTTATTGCTTAGCGGGGAGCCTTACGAGCAGTACTTC.

This clone was picked up one time. V usage is TRBV6-1 and J usage is TRBJ2-7, with D perhaps matching TRBD1 (6 bases). The CDR3 totals 13 residues. CDR1 and CDR2 from the germline V gene are MNHNS and SASEGT. V was cut by 8 bases and J by 0 bases, with 11 bases left in between. In DNA form, the CDR3 reads TGTGCCAGCGCTGGACAGATCTCCTACGAGCAGTACTTC. It encodes CASAGQISYEQYF.

This chain joins TRBV7-6 and TRBJ2-3, with D perhaps matching TRBD1 (6 bases). Germline loops: CDR1 SGHVS, CDR2 FNYEAQ. V dropped 5 bases and J dropped 8 bases, with 17 bases sitting between them. CDR3 length: 14 residues. In DNA form, the CDR3 reads TGTGCCAGCAGCGCTGATTGGGGGCCCGGTACGCAGTATTTT. It is translated as CASSADWGPGTQYF.

The CDR3 reads CASSSGLAGVTDYEQYF. CDR3 in DNA: TGTGCCAGCAGCTCGGGACTAGCGGGAGTAACCGACTACGAGCAGTACTTC. The chain couples TRBV7-8 to TRBJ2-7; TRBD2 matches at 14 bases. This CDR3 has 17 amino acids. V was clipped by 4 bases and J by 3 bases; unmatched bases: 8. Per the germline V gene, CDR1 is SGHVS and CDR2 is FQNEAQ.

This clone was observed a few times. The CDR3 is CASSLGRGQNTEAFF. CDR3 coding DNA: TGTGCCAGCAGCTTAGGCCGAGGGCAGAACACTGAAGCTTTCTTT. The genes are TRBV13 and TRBJ1-1; D gene unclear. This CDR3 spans 15 amino acids. V dropped 0 bases and J dropped 1 base, with 9 bases sitting between them. CDR1 PRHDT and CDR2 FYEKMQ come from the germline V gene (reference sequence).

The sample holds one count of this clone. The chain recombines TRBV6-5 with TRBJ2-1; the D gene is possibly TRBD1 (5 bases). The CDR3 length is 12 residues. The germline V gene has CDR1 MNHEY and CDR2 SVGAGI. V was clipped by 10 bases and J by 2 bases, with 9 bases between them. The CDR3 DNA is TGTGCCACCCAGACAGCCTACAATGAGCAGTTCTTC. Amino acids: CATQTAYNEQFF.

The gene calls are TRBV11-2 and TRBJ2-5; unclear D gene. Germline CDR1 and CDR2: SGHAT and FQNNGV. Trimming cost V 5 bases and J 1 base, with 8 bases left between them. The CDR3 sequence is 13 residues long. CDR3 coding DNA: TGTGCCAGCAGCCCCCCGGGCCAAGAGACCCAGTACTTC. This translates into CASSPPGQETQYF.